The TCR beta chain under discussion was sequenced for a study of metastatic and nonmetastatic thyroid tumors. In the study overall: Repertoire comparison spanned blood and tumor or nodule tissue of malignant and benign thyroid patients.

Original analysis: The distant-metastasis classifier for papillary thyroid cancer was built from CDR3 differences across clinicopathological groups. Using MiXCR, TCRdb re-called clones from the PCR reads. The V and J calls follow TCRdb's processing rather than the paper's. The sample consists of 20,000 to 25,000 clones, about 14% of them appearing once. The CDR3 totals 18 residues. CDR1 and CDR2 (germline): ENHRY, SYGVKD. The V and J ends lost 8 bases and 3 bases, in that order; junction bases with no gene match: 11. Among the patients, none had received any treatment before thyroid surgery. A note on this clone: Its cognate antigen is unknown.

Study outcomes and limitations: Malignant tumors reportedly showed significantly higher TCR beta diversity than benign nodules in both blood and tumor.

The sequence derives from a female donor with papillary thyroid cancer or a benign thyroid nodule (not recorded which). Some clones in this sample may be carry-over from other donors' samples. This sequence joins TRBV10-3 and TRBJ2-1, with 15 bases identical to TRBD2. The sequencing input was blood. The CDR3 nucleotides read TGTGCCATCGCGGGGACTAGCGGGAGGAGAGGGGGCTACAATGAGCAGTTCTTC. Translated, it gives CAIAGTSGRRGGYNEQFF.